This TCR beta chain appears in the sequencing data of a study of blood T cell repertoires in COVID-19. Study-wide context: The United States, Italy and Spain were the sources of the acute and convalescent COVID-19 samples. From T cells, B-cell-depleted T cells, or PBMCs came the material, which was cDNA or gDNA.

In the original processing: It was from reference gene primer amplification that nucleated cell counts were estimated. Repertoires were generated with immunoSEQ multiplex PCR, while TCRdb's copy carries only in-frame clones and drops some. Clone size and the V and J calls come from that table; the DNA yielded D and trimming. The sample lists a few hundred thousand clones, about 90% seen once, with 2.1% in the top ten. This TCR was sampled from a woman aged 25-40 years who had recovered from COVID-19. Specimen: peripheral blood.

This CDR3 is CASSESNPAGQSRRRMNTEAFF. DNA for the CDR3: TGCGCCAGCAGTGAGTCCAACCCAGCAGGACAGTCAAGGCGCCGCATGAACACTGAAGCTTTCTTT. The chain carries TRBV10-2 and TRBJ1-1; TRBD1 is a possible D gene (6 bases). Germline V gene sequence: CDR1 WSHSY, CDR2 SAAADI. V gave up 0 bases and J gave up 0 bases, with 29 bases separating them. CDR3 size: 22 residues.